This T cell receptor beta chain was obtained from a study of T cells in Graves' hyperthyroidism and ophthalmopathy. The ends lost 5 bases at V and 3 bases at J; junction bases unmatched: 5. CDR1 SGHAT and CDR2 FQDESV come from the germline V gene (reference sequence). The CDR3 has 15 amino acids. This clonotype was counted many times. Graves' hyperthyroidism showing no ophthalmopathy progression within 18 months was considered stable. Clinical symptoms, serum thyroxine, TRAb, thyroid ultrasound and orbital computed tomography informed diagnoses. Using RNA transcripts as the source, TCR beta CDR3 regions were amplified. The study used the HTBI primer set for a first-round RT-PCR of the TCR CDR3. TCRdb ran MiXCR on the multiplex PCR reads and lists one entry per CDR3 protein. The top ten clones hold 7.5% to 8% of a sample with some 460,000 distinct CDR3 sequences, approximately 14% of them seen once.

The TCR comes from a woman between 18 and 29 years old with Graves' hyperthyroidism. The sequencing input was blood. The V gene is TRBV11-1, the J gene TRBJ2-1; 9 bases are shared with TRBD1. DNA for the CDR3: TGTGCCAGCAGCCGGGACAGGGAAATCTACAATGAGCAGTTCTTC. This encodes CASSRDREIYNEQFF.